This T cell receptor beta chain was obtained from a study of regulatory T cells in long-lasting Graves disease. This clonotype has a count of ten or more. Time point described: persistent/refractory GD, antithyroid drugs over 5 years with positive TRAb. The TCR library used RNA extracted from PBMCs. Building the TCR beta libraries relied on iRepertoire HTBI primers, and CDR3 regions underwent Arm-PCR. TCRdb processed the multiplex PCR reads anew with MiXCR; each CDR3 protein has one entry. The sample gives about 430,000 distinct CDR3 sequences, under 25% of which show up once; 13% to 15% is in the top ten. This CDR3 is built from 14 residues. Trimming removed 7 bases at V and 4 bases at J, with 16 bases between. Germline CDR1 is SNHLY and CDR2 is FYNNEI.

The rearrangement joins TRBV2 to TRBJ2-5; D is possibly TRBD2 (5 bases). The TCR was taken from a female donor with Graves disease. The material was peripheral blood mononuclear cells (PBMCs), obtained when the disease was refractory, from a patient treated with antithyroid drugs. The CDR3 coding sequence is TGTGCCAGCACCCCCAGAGGAGCGGTAGAGACCCAGTACTTC. Translating it yields CASTPRGAVETQYF. Variable domain in full (rest from reference TRBV2 and TRBJ2-5): EPEVTQTPSHQVTQMGQEVILRCVPISNHLYFYWYRQILGQKVEFLVSFYNNEISEKSEIFDDQFSVERPDGSNFTLKIRSTKLEDSAMYFCASTPRGAVETQYFGPGTRLLVL.